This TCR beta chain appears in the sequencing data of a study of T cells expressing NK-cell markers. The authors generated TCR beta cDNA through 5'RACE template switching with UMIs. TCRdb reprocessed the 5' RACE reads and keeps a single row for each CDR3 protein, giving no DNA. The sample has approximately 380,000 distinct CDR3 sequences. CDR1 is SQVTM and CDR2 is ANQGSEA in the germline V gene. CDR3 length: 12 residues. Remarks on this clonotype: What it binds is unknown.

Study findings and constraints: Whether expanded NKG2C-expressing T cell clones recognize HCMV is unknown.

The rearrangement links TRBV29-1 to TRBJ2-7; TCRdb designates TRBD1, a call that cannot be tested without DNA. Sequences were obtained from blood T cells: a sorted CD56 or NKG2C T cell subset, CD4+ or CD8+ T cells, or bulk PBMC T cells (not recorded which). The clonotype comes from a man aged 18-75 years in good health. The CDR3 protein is CSVGDPSYEQYF.